This T cell receptor beta chain was sequenced for a study of T cells in Graves' hyperthyroidism and ophthalmopathy. V lost 5 bases, J lost 3 bases, and 15 bases stayed unmatched. This CDR3 comprises 17 residues. Amplified TCR beta CDR3 regions derived from RNA transcripts. RT-PCR in the first round (using the HTBI primer set) targeted the TCR CDR3. One entry per CDR3 protein, called by TCRdb with MiXCR from the multiplex PCR reads. Counted here are some 700,000 distinct CDR3 sequences, around a sixth occurring once; the ten biggest clones make up around 15%. This clonotype was observed many times. The sequenced sample was blood. The chain links TRBV12-3 or TRBV12-4 to TRBJ1-2, with TRBD1 identical over 7 bases. The clonotype comes from a man between 45 and 60 years old with Graves' hyperthyroidism. CDR3 in amino acids: CASSLYRGRVSHYGYTF. For the CDR3, the DNA is TGTGCCAGCAGTCTATACAGGGGACGCGTTTCACACTATGGCTACACCTTC.